This is a list of T cell receptor beta chains from one sample in a study of cytomegalovirus exposure and HLA in healthy donors. The method was immunoSEQ multiplex PCR; TCRdb's version includes in-frame clones alone and lacks a portion of them. The data show 150,000 or so clones, around four fifths seen once. The sequenced sample consisted of PBMCs. The source of these receptors is a man younger than 40 in good health and CMV-seropositive. Both conserved end residues are part of each CDR3. The D gene is left open where the match is weak. Not all rows give a size; the values are once, few, many and, for expanded clones, a class.

TRBJ1-5 TRBV7-2 TRBD1 NA CASSFQGVTASQHF TGTGCCAGCAGCTTCCAGGGGGTAACGGCCTCCCAGCATTTT
TRBJ1-4 TRBV4-2 TRBD1 NA CASSQDRSNEKLFF TGTGCCAGCAGCCAGGACAGGTCTAATGAAAAACTGTTTTTT
TRBJ2-3 TRBV7-9 NA NA CASRPHLTDTQYF TGTGCCAGCAGGCCACATCTCACAGATACGCAGTATTTT
TRBJ2-7 TRBV6-5 TRBD1 NA CASSYSRTGGDEQYF TGTGCCAGCAGTTACTCTCGGACAGGGGGGGACGAGCAGTACTTC
TRBJ2-5 TRBV7-2 TRBD2 NA CASSFNGGAIETQYF TGTGCCAGCAGCTTCAACGGGGGGGCCATCGAGACCCAGTACTTC
TRBJ1-4 TRBV18 NA few CASSPRYATNEKLFF TGTGCCAGCTCACCACGCTATGCAACTAATGAAAAACTGTTTTTT
TRBJ1-5 TRBV7-6 TRBD1 once CASSFIPAGTGGYQPQHF TGTGCCAGCAGCTTCATCCCCGCCGGGACAGGGGGATATCAGCCCCAGCATTTT
TRBJ1-6 TRBV4-2 TRBD1 NA CASSFGQGNSPLHF TGTGCCAGCAGCTTCGGACAGGGGAATTCACCCCTCCACTTT
TRBJ2-5 TRBV5-1 TRBD2 NA CASSLAPLLAGELETQYF TGCGCCAGCAGCTTAGCCCCCCTACTAGCGGGCGAACTAGAGACCCAGTACTTC
TRBJ2-2 TRBV25-1 TRBD2 NA CASSDIRAGVSPGELFF TGTGCCAGCAGTGATATCCGAGCGGGGGTGTCCCCCGGGGAGCTGTTTTTT
TRBJ2-7 TRBV5-4 NA NA CASSLLSGSYEQYF TGTGCCAGCAGCTTGCTCTCAGGGTCCTACGAGCAGTACTTC
TRBJ1-1 TRBV6-5 NA few CASSYFGRTEAFF TGTGCCAGCAGTTACTTTGGGAGGACTGAAGCTTTCTTT
TRBJ1-3 TRBV4-1 TRBD1 NA CASSQVTGAGNTIYF TGCGCCAGCAGCCAAGTAACAGGGGCAGGAAACACCATATATTTT
TRBJ1-5 TRBV2 NA NA CASRQGYSNQPQHF TGTGCCAGCAGACAGGGATATAGCAATCAGCCCCAGCATTTT
TRBJ2-1 TRBV29-1 TRBD2 NA CSVLDGGVDEQFF TGCAGCGTCTTGGATGGGGGGGTAGATGAGCAGTTCTTC
TRBJ1-5 TRBV25-1 TRBD1 few CASSLGTGGDQPQHF TGTGCCAGCAGCTTAGGGACAGGGGGTGATCAGCCCCAGCATTTT
TRBJ1-1 TRBV6-5 NA NA CASSYGQMNTEAFF TGTGCCAGCAGTTACGGACAGATGAACACTGAAGCTTTCTTT
TRBJ2-3 TRBV7-2 NA NA CASSLDRGDTQYF TGTGCCAGCAGCTTAGACCGGGGAGATACGCAGTATTTT
TRBJ1-1 TRBV2 NA NA CASNGGAWAEAFF TGTGCCAGCAATGGTGGGGCTTGGGCTGAAGCTTTCTTT
TRBJ1-2 TRBV15 NA NA CATSRDTGISYGYTF TGTGCCACCAGCAGAGATACCGGGATATCCTATGGCTACACCTTC
TRBJ2-1 TRBV30 TRBD1 few CAWSTPGQDYNEQFF TGTGCCTGGAGTACACCGGGACAGGATTACAATGAGCAGTTCTTC
TRBJ2-7 TRBV10-3 NA NA CAISDGSPYEQYF TGTGCCATCAGTGATGGTAGTCCCTACGAGCAGTACTTC
TRBJ2-5 TRBV7-2 TRBD2 NA CASSSSGGEETQYF TGTGCCAGCAGCTCCTCGGGGGGGGAAGAGACCCAGTACTTC
TRBJ1-4 TRBV6-1 NA NA CASRSAGADEKLFF TGTGCCAGCAGGTCGGCAGGGGCGGATGAAAAACTGTTTTTT
TRBJ1-2 TRBV19 NA few CASSPSQGGYGYTF TGTGCCAGTAGCCCCTCCCAGGGAGGCTATGGCTACACCTTC
TRBJ2-7 TRBV29-1 TRBD2 NA CSVEGGTSYEQYF TGCAGCGTTGAAGGAGGGACTAGCTACGAGCAGTACTTC
TRBJ2-5 TRBV10-3 TRBD2 NA CAITSGGAQETQYF TGTGCCATCACTAGCGGGGGGGCCCAAGAGACCCAGTACTTC
TRBJ2-7 TRBV4-3 NA NA CASSQEFPNEQYF TGCGCCAGCAGCCAAGAATTCCCAAACGAGCAGTACTTC
TRBJ2-3 TRBV6-1 TRBD1 NA CASGEPGQGTDTQYF TGTGCCAGCGGTGAACCGGGACAGGGAACAGATACGCAGTATTTT
TRBJ1-1 TRBV4-2 NA NA CASSQGHGGGLNTEAFF TGTGCCAGCAGCCAAGGCCACGGGGGAGGGTTGAACACTGAAGCTTTCTTT
TRBJ2-5 TRBV18 NA once CASSPDRQEETQYF TGTGCCAGCTCACCGGACCGACAGGAAGAGACCCAGTACTTC
TRBJ2-5 TRBV4-3 TRBD2 NA CASSLTSGGARWETQYF TGCGCCAGCAGCCTGACTAGCGGGGGGGCCCGGTGGGAGACCCAGTACTTC
TRBJ2-3 TRBV29-1 TRBD2 NA CSVLTGGGPDTQYF TGCAGCGTTTTGACTGGCGGGGGGCCGGATACGCAGTATTTT
TRBJ1-4 TRBV7-2 NA NA CASSSPGHTNEKLFF TGTGCCAGCAGCTCGCCGGGACATACTAATGAAAAACTGTTTTTT
TRBJ2-7 TRBV5-4 NA few CASSTESTYEQYF TGTGCCAGCAGCACAGAGTCCACCTACGAGCAGTACTTC
TRBJ1-2 TRBV7-2 NA NA CASSLATEFYGYTF TGTGCCAGCAGCTTAGCTACAGAGTTCTATGGCTACACCTTC
TRBJ2-3 TRBV7-2 NA NA CASSPWGRVDTQYF TGTGCCAGCAGCCCCTGGGGGCGGGTAGATACGCAGTATTTT
TRBJ2-7 TRBV7-2 TRBD2 NA CVSIPTGGGSYEQYF TGTGTCAGCATCCCCACGGGGGGGGGTTCCTACGAGCAGTACTTC
TRBJ1-5 TRBV27 TRBD1 NA CASSSGTGGTYSNQPQHF TGTGCCAGCAGTTCGGGGACAGGGGGCACATATAGCAATCAGCCCCAGCATTTT
TRBJ2-3 TRBV7-3 NA NA CASNRGSDTDTQYF TGTGCCAGCAACCGGGGGTCTGACACAGATACGCAGTATTTT
TRBJ1-1 TRBV9 NA NA CASSPPSDTEAFF TGTGCCAGCAGCCCTCCGTCGGACACTGAAGCTTTCTTT
TRBJ2-1 TRBV6-5 TRBD2 NA CASSSGTSGYNEQFF TGTGCCAGCAGCTCCGGGACTAGCGGATACAATGAGCAGTTCTTC
TRBJ2-7 TRBV2 TRBD1 NA CASSEALPSGQGPLLSLYEQYF TGTGCCAGCAGTGAAGCGCTTCCCTCGGGACAGGGTCCCCTCCTTTCCCTCTACGAGCAGTACTTC
TRBJ2-5 TRBV6-1 TRBD2 NA CASSVTSGGSETQYF TGTGCCAGCAGTGTAACTAGCGGGGGTTCTGAGACCCAGTACTTC
TRBJ2-5 TRBV5-1 TRBD2 NA CASSLRGGTETQYF TGCGCCAGCAGCTTACGGGGGGGGACGGAGACCCAGTACTTC
TRBJ1-2 TRBV7-2 TRBD1 few CASSLGQGRYGYTF TGTGCCAGCAGTCTTGGACAGGGGAGGTATGGCTACACCTTC
TRBJ1-2 TRBV5-3 NA NA CARSWPGNYGYTF TGTGCCAGAAGCTGGCCGGGGAACTATGGCTACACCTTC
TRBJ1-3 TRBV18 NA NA CASSRDISGNTIYF TGTGCCAGCTCCAGGGACATCTCTGGAAACACCATATATTTT
TRBJ2-7 TRBV7-6 NA NA CASSLESSYEQYF TGTGCCAGCAGCTTGGAGTCCTCCTACGAGCAGTACTTC
TRBJ2-7 TRBV10-1 TRBD2 few CASSATSGGTYEQYF TGCGCCAGCAGTGCGACTAGCGGGGGTACCTACGAGCAGTACTTC